The source of this TCR beta chain is a study of CXCR3-negative and CXCR3-positive naive CD8 T cells. Germline CDR1 and CDR2: KGHDR and SFDVKD. This CDR3 is built from 13 residues. To note about this clonotype: Its specificity is unknown.

Study conclusions and caveats: The naive subsets expressed comparable surface CD5, and the authors inferred TCR strength from TRB CDR3 properties. Diversity ran similarly high across both naive subsets but far lower in memory CD8+ cells.

UMI-tagged TRB cDNA libraries were built via 5' RACE. One entry per CDR3 protein, without DNA, is what TCRdb gives after re-calling the 5' RACE reads. The table lists around 92,000 distinct CDR3 sequences. A CD45RO-CCR7+CD27+CD95- phenotype identified naive CD8+ T cells. The sample was naive CXCR3- CD8+ T cells from blood. Subset denoted: CD45RO-CCR7+CD27+CD95- naive CD8+ T cells lacking CXCR3 (TNR3-). The chain has TRBV24-1 and TRBJ2-7; TCRdb designates TRBD1, a call that cannot be tested without DNA. The clonotype originates from a human donor in good health. Some clones in this sample may be carry-over from other donors' samples. CDR3 in amino acids: CATSRDNSYEQYF.